A selection of T cell receptor beta chains follows, all from one sample in a study of cytomegalovirus exposure and HLA in healthy donors. Clones were read by immunoSEQ multiplex PCR, and TCRdb kept only the in-frame ones, dropping some. The sample has 130,000 or so clones, around three quarters seen once. The sequenced sample was PBMCs. These TCRs come from a man between 40 and 49 years old in good health and CMV-seronegative. CDR3s include the opening cysteine and the closing phenylalanine or tryptophan. The D gene is left open where the match is weak. Size is omitted from some rows. Given values are once, few, many or a class for expanded clones.

many	TRBD1	TRBV5-3	TRBJ1-2	CARSSGEDRGWDGYTF	TGTGCCAGAAGCTCGGGGGAGGACAGGGGTTGGGATGGCTACACCTTC
.	TRBD2	TRBV5-1	TRBJ2-5	CASSLEASGGLQETQYF	TGCGCCAGCAGCTTGGAGGCTAGCGGGGGCCTCCAAGAGACCCAGTACTTC
once	.	TRBV19	TRBJ2-1	CASSETGYNEQFF	TGTGCCAGTAGCGAGACAGGCTACAATGAGCAGTTCTTC
.	.	TRBV4-2	TRBJ2-7	CASSQASQRPYEQYF	TGTGCCAGCAGCCAAGCGAGCCAGCGGCCCTACGAGCAGTACTTC
.	.	TRBV11-2	TRBJ2-3	CASSLRGSADTQYF	TGTGCCAGCAGCTTACGAGGGAGCGCAGATACGCAGTATTTT
.	.	TRBV14	TRBJ2-7	CASSQDLGYEQYF	TGTGCCAGCAGCCAAGATCTTGGTTACGAGCAGTACTTC
.	TRBD1	TRBV27	TRBJ1-4	CASSFKGQYFF	TGTGCCAGCAGTTTTAAGGGACAGTATTTTTTT
.	.	TRBV6-4	TRBJ2-7	CASTWGSRSYEQYF	TGTGCCAGCACCTGGGGCAGCCGCTCCTACGAGCAGTACTTC
.	.	TRBV11-2	TRBJ2-5	CASSTLRGSETQYF	TGTGCCAGCAGTACGTTAAGGGGGAGTGAGACCCAGTACTTC
.	.	TRBV5-1	TRBJ1-3	CASSTGIAGNTIYF	TGCGCCAGCAGTACAGGAATAGCTGGAAACACCATATATTTT
.	.	TRBV7-8	TRBJ2-7	CASGESSYEQYF	TGTGCCAGCGGGGAGAGCTCCTACGAGCAGTACTTC
.	.	TRBV5-4	TRBJ2-3	CASSLVQGYQGTTDTQYF	TGTGCCAGCAGCTTGGTTCAGGGCTACCAGGGAACGACAGATACGCAGTATTTT
.	TRBD1	TRBV5-1	TRBJ2-3	CASSGDSRDTQYF	TGCGCCAGCAGCGGGGACAGCAGAGATACGCAGTATTTT
.	TRBD1	TRBV9	TRBJ2-7	CASGTGTVSYEQYF	TGTGCCAGCGGGACCGGGACAGTTTCCTACGAGCAGTACTTC
.	.	TRBV10-3	TRBJ2-5	CAISEEVGETQYF	TGTGCCATCAGTGAAGAGGTCGGAGAGACCCAGTACTTC
.	.	TRBV6-5	TRBJ2-7	CASSYSRGPLLEQYF	TGTGCCAGCAGTTACTCACGAGGCCCTCTCCTCGAGCAGTACTTC
.	TRBD1	TRBV25-1	TRBJ1-5	CASSEGQGDQPQHF	TGTGCCAGCAGTGAAGGACAGGGGGATCAGCCCCAGCATTTT
few	TRBD2	TRBV6-5	TRBJ2-7	CASSSPGLAGGYEQYF	TGTGCCAGCAGTTCCCCCGGACTAGCGGGAGGTTACGAGCAGTACTTC
.	TRBD2	TRBV10-3	TRBJ2-3	CAISAPSGRAGEDTQYF	TGTGCCATCAGCGCCCCTAGCGGGAGGGCTGGGGAAGATACGCAGTATTTT
.	.	TRBV4-2	TRBJ2-7	CASSQVEGGDEQYF	TGTGCCAGCAGCCAAGTAGAAGGCGGGGACGAGCAGTACTTC
.	TRBD1	TRBV12-5	TRBJ2-7	CASGFRDRSSYEQYF	TGTGCTAGTGGTTTCCGGGACAGGAGCTCCTACGAGCAGTACTTC
.	.	TRBV19	TRBJ2-6	CASGGGVFSGANGLTF	TGTGCCAGTGGAGGGGGCGTATTCTCTGGGGCCAACGGCCTGACTTTC
.	.	TRBV4-2	TRBJ2-7	CASSQDENSVEQYF	TGTGCCAGCAGCCAAGATGAGAATAGCGTCGAGCAGTACTTC
once	.	TRBV4-1	TRBJ1-3	CASSQDRGSSGNTIYF	TGCGCCAGCAGCCAAGATCGTGGGAGCTCTGGAAACACCATATATTTT
.	.	TRBV5-1	TRBJ2-5	CASSPEQETQYF	TGCGCCAGCAGCCCGGAGCAAGAGACCCAGTACTTC
.	TRBD1	TRBV27	TRBJ2-4	CASSRQGVNIQYF	TGTGCCAGCAGTAGACAGGGAGTGAACATTCAGTACTTC
.	TRBD1	TRBV7-3	TRBJ2-5	CASSFTGGEETQYF	TGTGCCAGCAGCTTCACAGGGGGCGAGGAGACCCAGTACTTC
.	TRBD1	TRBV5-1	TRBJ2-1	CASSIGQGPYNEQFF	TGCGCCAGCAGCATCGGACAGGGCCCCTACAATGAGCAGTTCTTC
few	TRBD2	TRBV29-1	TRBJ2-1	CSVVAGGPVREQFF	TGCAGCGTTGTAGCGGGAGGGCCTGTGCGGGAGCAGTTCTTC
.	TRBD2	TRBV25-1	TRBJ2-1	CASSRTSGLYNEQFF	TGTGCCAGCAGCAGGACTAGCGGTCTCTACAATGAGCAGTTCTTC
.	.	TRBV10-1	TRBJ2-6	CASSGDGEPGANVLTF	TGCGCCAGCAGTGGAGACGGGGAACCTGGGGCCAACGTCCTGACTTTC
.	TRBD2	TRBV12-5	TRBJ2-7	CASSREGRYEQYF	TGTGCTAGTAGCAGGGAGGGCCGTTACGAGCAGTACTTC
many	.	TRBV11-2	TRBJ1-1	CASSLVFEAFF	TGTGCCAGCAGCTTAGTATTTGAAGCTTTCTTT
.	TRBD1	TRBV27	TRBJ1-2	CASSFGDRPNYGYTF	TGTGCCAGCAGTTTTGGGGACAGGCCTAACTATGGCTACACCTTC
.	TRBD2	TRBV10-1	TRBJ2-5	CASSDPASGIGTQYF	TGCGCCAGCAGTGATCCGGCTAGCGGGATCGGGACCCAGTACTTC
.	TRBD2	TRBV2	TRBJ2-4	CASSGRLAVAKNIQYF	TGTGCCAGCAGTGGTCGGCTAGCGGTAGCCAAAAACATTCAGTACTTC
.	TRBD2	TRBV10-3	TRBJ2-1	CAISERLGGSDLGNEQFF	TGTGCCATCAGTGAGAGGCTGGGCGGGAGCGACCTGGGTAATGAGCAGTTCTTC
.	TRBD2	TRBV7-8	TRBJ2-7	CASSLASGGASLPYF	TGTGCCAGCAGCTTAGCATCGGGGGGGGCATCACTCCCGTACTTC
.	.	TRBV27	TRBJ1-5	CASSLSQGNQPQHF	TGTGCCAGCAGTTTATCACAGGGCAACCAGCCCCAGCATTTT
.	.	TRBV7-9	TRBJ2-1	CASSLGGLVNEQFF	TGTGCCAGCAGCTTAGGAGGACTCGTCAATGAGCAGTTCTTC
.	TRBD1	TRBV29-1	TRBJ2-7	CSVGDGTGGYEQYF	TGCAGCGTGGGGGATGGGACAGGGGGCTACGAGCAGTACTTC
.	.	TRBV5-1	TRBJ2-5	CASSLQIQETQYF	TGCGCCAGCAGCTTGCAGATCCAAGAGACCCAGTACTTC
.	.	TRBV15	TRBJ2-3	CATSTEGRRADTQYF	TGTGCCACCAGCACAGAGGGGCGTCGCGCAGATACGCAGTATTTT
.	.	TRBV2	TRBJ2-3	CASSEDIHFTDTQYF	TGTGCCAGCAGTGAGGACATCCACTTCACAGATACGCAGTATTTT
.	TRBD2	TRBV5-4	TRBJ2-5	CASSGGLVLETQYF	TGTGCCAGCAGCGGGGGACTAGTGCTTGAGACCCAGTACTTC
.	TRBD2	TRBV27	TRBJ2-1	CASSFALPSGRDNNEQFF	TGTGCCAGCAGTTTTGCCCTCCCTAGCGGGAGGGACAACAATGAGCAGTTCTTC
few	.	TRBV6-1	TRBJ2-1	CASRVQPSSYNEQFF	TGTGCCAGCAGAGTACAGCCGAGCTCCTACAATGAGCAGTTCTTC
.	TRBD1	TRBV13	TRBJ2-1	CASSLGDRDFYEQFF	TGTGCCAGCAGCTTGGGGGACAGGGACTTCTATGAGCAGTTCTTC